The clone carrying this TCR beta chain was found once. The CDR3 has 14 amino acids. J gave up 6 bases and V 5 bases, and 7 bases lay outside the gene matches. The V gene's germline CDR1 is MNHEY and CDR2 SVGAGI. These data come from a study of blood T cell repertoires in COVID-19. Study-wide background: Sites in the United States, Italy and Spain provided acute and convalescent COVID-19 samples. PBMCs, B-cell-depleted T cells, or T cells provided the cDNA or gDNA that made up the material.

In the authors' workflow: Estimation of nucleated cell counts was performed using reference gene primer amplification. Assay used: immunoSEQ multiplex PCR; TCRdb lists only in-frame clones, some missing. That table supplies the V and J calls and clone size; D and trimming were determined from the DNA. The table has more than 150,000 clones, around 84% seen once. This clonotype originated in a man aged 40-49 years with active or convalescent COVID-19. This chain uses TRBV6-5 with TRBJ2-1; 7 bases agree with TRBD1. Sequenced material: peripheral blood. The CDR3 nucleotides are TGTGCCAGCAGTATTGACAGGGTGGGCAATGAGCAGTTCTTC. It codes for CASSIDRVGNEQFF.